This T cell receptor (beta chain) was recorded in a study of blood T cell repertoires in COVID-19. Germline V gene sequence: CDR1 ENHRY, CDR2 SYGVKD. The J segment lost 3 bases and the V segment lost 4 bases, leaving 4 bases of the junction unmatched. There are 15 residues in the CDR3. Data came from immunoSEQ multiplex PCR; TCRdb stores just in-frame clones and leaves some out. The sample has under 250,000 clones; approximately 80% are singletons. The sequence derives from a man older than 75 with acute or convalescent COVID-19. Sample: peripheral blood. The gene calls are TRBV10-3 and TRBJ2-2, with TRBD2 matching over 8 bases. The CDR3 nucleotides are TGTGCCATCAGTGGCAGGGGACTAGACACCGGGGAGCTGTTTTTT. This encodes CAISGRGLDTGELFF.